These 2 T cell receptor beta chains were all obtained from the same sample, sequenced in a study of CD8+ T cells in alopecia areata. Extraction of RNA preceded its reverse transcription into cDNA, which served as the sequencing template. TCRdb's table, derived via immunoSEQ multiplex PCR, lists solely in-frame clones and lacks some. This sample yields about 200,000 clones, of which roughly three fifths are seen a single time; 4.9% belongs to the top ten. Source material: CD8+ T cells sorted from blood. These receptors all come from a human donor in good health.

This chain links TRBV29-1 with TRBJ2-1, with TRBD2 matching over 15 bases. Losses at the gene ends were 3 bases for V and 0 bases for J; bases not matched to a gene: 3. The CDR3 sequence is 17 residues long. The germline V gene encodes CDR1 SQVTM and CDR2 ANQGSEA. CDR3 protein: CSVDGTSGGSSYNEQFF. The CDR3 nucleotides are TGCAGCGTTGACGGGACTAGCGGGGGGAGCTCCTACAATGAGCAGTTCTTC.

The sample holds a few counts of this clone. This chain links TRBV7-9 with TRBJ2-5; the match to TRBD2 covers 9 bases. The CDR3 has 18 residues. Germline values: CDR1 SEHNR, CDR2 FQNEAQ (reference sequence). The V segment lost 0 bases and the J segment 0 bases; nucleotides outside the gene matches: 8. CDR3 in DNA: TGTGCCAGCAGCTTAGCGTATCGCCCTAGCGGGGACCAAGAGACCCAGTACTTC. It yields the protein CASSLAYRPSGDQETQYF.